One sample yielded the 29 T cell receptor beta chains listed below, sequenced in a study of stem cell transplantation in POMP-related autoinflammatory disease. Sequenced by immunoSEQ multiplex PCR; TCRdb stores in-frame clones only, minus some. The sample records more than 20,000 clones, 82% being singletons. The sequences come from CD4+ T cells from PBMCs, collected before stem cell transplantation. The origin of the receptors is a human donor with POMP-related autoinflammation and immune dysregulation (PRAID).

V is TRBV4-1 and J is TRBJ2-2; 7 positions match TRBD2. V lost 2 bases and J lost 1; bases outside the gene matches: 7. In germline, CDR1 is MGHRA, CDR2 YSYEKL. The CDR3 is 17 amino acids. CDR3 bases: TGCGCCAGCAGCCAAATGACTGAGCGGGGGAACACCGGGGAGCTGTTTTTT. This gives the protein CASSQMTERGNTGELFF.

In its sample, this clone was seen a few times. The CDR3 DNA follows: TGTGCCAGCAGTGAAGCCTTGGGACAGTATGGCTACACCTTC. It codes for CASSEALGQYGYTF. The chain couples TRBV25-1 to TRBJ1-2, with TRBD1 matching 7 bases. The J segment lost 5 bases and the V segment lost 2 bases, leaving 5 bases of the junction unmatched. From germline, CDR1 is MGHDK and CDR2 SYGVNS. This CDR3 comprises 14 residues.

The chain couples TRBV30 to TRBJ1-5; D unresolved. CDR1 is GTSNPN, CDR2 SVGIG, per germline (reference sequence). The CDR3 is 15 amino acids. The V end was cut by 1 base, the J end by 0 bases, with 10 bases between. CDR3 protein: CAWSASLYSNQPQHF. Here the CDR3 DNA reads TGTGCCTGGAGTGCCTCCCTATATAGCAATCAGCCCCAGCATTTT. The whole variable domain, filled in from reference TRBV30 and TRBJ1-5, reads SQTIHQWPATLVQPVGSPLSLECTVEGTSNPNLYWYRQAAGRGLQLLFYSVGIGQISSEVPQNLSASRPQDRQFILSSKKLLLSDSGFYLCAWSASLYSNQPQHFGDGTRLSIL.

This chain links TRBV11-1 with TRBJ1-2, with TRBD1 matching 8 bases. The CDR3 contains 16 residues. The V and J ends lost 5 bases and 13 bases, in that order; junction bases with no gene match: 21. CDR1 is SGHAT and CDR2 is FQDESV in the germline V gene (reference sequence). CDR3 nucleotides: TGTGCCAGCAGCCCAAGCACCGGACAGGGCTCCGGTCGCGGCACCTTC. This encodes CASSPSTGQGSGRGTF. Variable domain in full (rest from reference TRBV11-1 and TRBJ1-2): EAEVAQSPRYKITEKSQAVAFWCDPISGHATLYWYRQILGQGPELLVQFQDESVVDDSQLPKDRFSAERLKGVDSTLKIQPAELGDSAMYLCASSPSTGQGSGRGTFGSGTRLTVV.

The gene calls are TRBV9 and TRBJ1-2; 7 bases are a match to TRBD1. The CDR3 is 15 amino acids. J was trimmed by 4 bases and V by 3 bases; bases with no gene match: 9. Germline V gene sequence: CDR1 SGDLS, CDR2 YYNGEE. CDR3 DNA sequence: TGTGCCAGCAGCGGGGATGGACAGGTTCGCTATGGCTACACCTTC. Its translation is CASSGDGQVRYGYTF.

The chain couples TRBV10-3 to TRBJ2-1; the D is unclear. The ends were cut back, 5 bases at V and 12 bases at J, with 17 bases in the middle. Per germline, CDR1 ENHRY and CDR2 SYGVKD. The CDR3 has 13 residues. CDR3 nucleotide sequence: TGTGCCATCAGTCCCGGATGGACCGGCGGGCAGTTCTTC. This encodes CAISPGWTGGQFF.

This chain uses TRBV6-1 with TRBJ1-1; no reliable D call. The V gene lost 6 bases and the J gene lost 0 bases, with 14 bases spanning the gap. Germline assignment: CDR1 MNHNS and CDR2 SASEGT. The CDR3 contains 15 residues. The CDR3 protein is CASRPSRALNTEAFF. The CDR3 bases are TGTGCCAGCAGACCATCAAGAGCCTTGAACACTGAAGCTTTCTTT.

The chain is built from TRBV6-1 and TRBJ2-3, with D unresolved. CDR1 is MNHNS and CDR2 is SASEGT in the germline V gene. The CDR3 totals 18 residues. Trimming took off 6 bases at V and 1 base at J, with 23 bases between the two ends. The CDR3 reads CASREFVRRTLGTDTQYF. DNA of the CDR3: TGTGCCAGCAGGGAATTCGTCAGGAGAACTCTGGGCACAGATACGCAGTATTTT.

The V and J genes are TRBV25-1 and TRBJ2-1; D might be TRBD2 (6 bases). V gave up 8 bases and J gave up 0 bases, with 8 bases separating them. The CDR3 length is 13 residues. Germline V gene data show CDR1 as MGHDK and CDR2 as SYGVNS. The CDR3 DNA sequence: TGTGCCAGCGGGGGGAGCTCCTACAATGAGCAGTTCTTC. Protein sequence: CASGGSSYNEQFF.

The CDR3 region is CASSLRQESGFGITEAFF. CDR3 coding DNA: TGTGCCAGCAGCTTGCGACAGGAATCCGGGTTCGGAATCACTGAAGCTTTCTTT. The J gene is TRBJ1-1, the V gene TRBV7-9; D perhaps matches TRBD1 (6 bases). The germline CDR1 and CDR2 sequences are SEHNR and FQNEAQ (reference sequence). CDR3 length: 18 amino acids. The V end lost 3 bases, the J end lost 4 bases, and 24 bases lay between the germline ends.

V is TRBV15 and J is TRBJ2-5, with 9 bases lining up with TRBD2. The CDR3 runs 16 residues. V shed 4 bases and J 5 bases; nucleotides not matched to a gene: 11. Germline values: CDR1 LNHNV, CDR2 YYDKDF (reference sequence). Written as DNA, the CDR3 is TGTGCCACCAGCAAAGCTGGCGGGAGGGTTTCGGAGACCCAGTACTTC. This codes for CATSKAGGRVSETQYF.

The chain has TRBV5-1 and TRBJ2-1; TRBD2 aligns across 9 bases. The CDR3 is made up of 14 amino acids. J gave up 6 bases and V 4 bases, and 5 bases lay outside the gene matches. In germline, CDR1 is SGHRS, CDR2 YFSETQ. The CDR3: CASSAGGPSNEQFF. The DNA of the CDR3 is TGCGCCAGCAGCGCGGGAGGGCCTAGCAATGAGCAGTTCTTC.

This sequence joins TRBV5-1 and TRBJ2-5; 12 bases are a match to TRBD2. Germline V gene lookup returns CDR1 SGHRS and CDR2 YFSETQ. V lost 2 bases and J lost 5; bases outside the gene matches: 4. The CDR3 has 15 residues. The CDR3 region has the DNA TGCGCCAGCAGCTTACAGACTAGCGGGAGCGAGACCCAGTACTTC. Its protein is CASSLQTSGSETQYF.

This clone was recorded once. CDR3 nucleotides: TGTGCCAGCAGTTACTTGTCAACAGGGAGGGAGACCCAGTACTTC. Protein sequence: CASSYLSTGRETQYF. The chain combines TRBV6-6 with TRBJ2-5, with D perhaps assigned TRBD1 or TRBD2 (6 bases each). The CDR3 runs to 15 residues. V lost 1 base to trimming and J lost 5 bases, with 14 bases between them. CDR1 and CDR2 (germline): MNHNY, SVGAGI (reference sequence).

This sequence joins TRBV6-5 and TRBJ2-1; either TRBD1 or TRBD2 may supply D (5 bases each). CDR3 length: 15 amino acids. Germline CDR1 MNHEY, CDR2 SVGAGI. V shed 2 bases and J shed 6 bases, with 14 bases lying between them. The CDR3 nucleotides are TGTGCCAGCAGTTACACCCGGGACCAACTCAATGAGCAGTTCTTC. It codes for CASSYTRDQLNEQFF.

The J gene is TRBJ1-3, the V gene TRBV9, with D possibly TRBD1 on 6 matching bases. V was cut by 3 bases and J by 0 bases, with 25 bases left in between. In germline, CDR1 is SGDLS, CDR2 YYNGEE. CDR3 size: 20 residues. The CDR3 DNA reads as TGTGCCAGCAGCGATCCCCGGGACGGGGGGGCTTTAAGCTCTGGAAACACCATATATTTT. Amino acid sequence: CASSDPRDGGALSSGNTIYF. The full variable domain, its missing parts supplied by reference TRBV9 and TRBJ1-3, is DSGVTQTPKHLITATGQRVTLRCSPRSGDLSVYWYQQSLDQGLQFLIQYYNGEERAKGNILERFSAQQFPDLHSELNLSSLELGDSALYFCASSDPRDGGALSSGNTIYFGEGSWLTVV.

This chain's CDR3 is CASSLLQGSITEAFF. Written as DNA, the CDR3 is TGTGCCAGCAGCTTACTACAGGGATCCATCACTGAAGCTTTCTTT. The chain carries TRBV5-8 and TRBJ1-1, with a possible D match to TRBD1 (6 bases). The V gene's germline CDR1 is SGHTS and CDR2 YDEGEE. The CDR3 is 15 residues long. V lost 2 bases to trimming and J lost 4 bases, with 15 bases between them.

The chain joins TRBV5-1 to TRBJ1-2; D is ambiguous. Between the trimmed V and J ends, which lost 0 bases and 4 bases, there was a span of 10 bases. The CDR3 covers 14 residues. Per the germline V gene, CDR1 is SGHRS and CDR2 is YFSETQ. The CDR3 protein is CASSLVSGVYGYTF. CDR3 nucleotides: TGCGCCAGCAGCTTGGTATCGGGAGTCTATGGCTACACCTTC.

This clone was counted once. This CDR3 is CASSLRGPPPAYEQYF. CDR3 DNA sequence: TGTGCCAGCAGTTTGAGGGGACCGCCCCCAGCCTACGAGCAGTACTTC. This chain links TRBV27 with TRBJ2-7, with D perhaps matching TRBD1 or TRBD2 (5 bases each). V lost 3 bases to trimming and J lost 2 bases, with 17 bases between them. Germline values: CDR1 MNHEY, CDR2 SMNVEV (reference sequence). This CDR3 spans 16 amino acids.

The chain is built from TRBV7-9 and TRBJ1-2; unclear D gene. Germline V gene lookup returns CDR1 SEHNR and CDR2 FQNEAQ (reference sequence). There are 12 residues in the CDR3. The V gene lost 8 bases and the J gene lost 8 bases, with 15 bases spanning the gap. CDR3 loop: CASGSPGLGYTF. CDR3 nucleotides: TGTGCCAGCGGGAGCCCTGGGCTGGGCTACACCTTC.

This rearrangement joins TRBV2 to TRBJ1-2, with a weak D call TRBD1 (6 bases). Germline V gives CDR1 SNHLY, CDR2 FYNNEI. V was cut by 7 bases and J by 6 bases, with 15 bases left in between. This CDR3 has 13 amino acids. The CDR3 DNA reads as TGTGCCAGCAAACCTAGGGGGGGCCATGGCTACACCTTC. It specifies CASKPRGGHGYTF.

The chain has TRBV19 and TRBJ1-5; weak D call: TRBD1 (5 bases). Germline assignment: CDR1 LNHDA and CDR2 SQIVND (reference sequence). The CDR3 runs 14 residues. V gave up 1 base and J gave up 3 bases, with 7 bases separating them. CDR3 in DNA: TGTGCCAGTAGTATAGGGGGGTCCAATCAGCCCCAGCATTTT. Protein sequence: CASSIGGSNQPQHF.

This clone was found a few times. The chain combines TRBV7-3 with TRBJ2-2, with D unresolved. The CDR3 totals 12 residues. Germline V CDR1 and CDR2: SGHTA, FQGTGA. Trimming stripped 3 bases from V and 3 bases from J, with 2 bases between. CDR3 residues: CASSFDTGELFF. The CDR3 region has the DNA TGTGCCAGCAGCTTTGACACCGGGGAGCTGTTTTTT.

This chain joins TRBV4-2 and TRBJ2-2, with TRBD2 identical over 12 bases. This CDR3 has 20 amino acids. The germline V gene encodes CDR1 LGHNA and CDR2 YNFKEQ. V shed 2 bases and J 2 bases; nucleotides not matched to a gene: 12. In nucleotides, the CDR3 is TGTGCCAGCAGCCAACCCTTTGGAACTAGCGGGGGGCCCAACACCGGGGAGCTGTTTTTT. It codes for CASSQPFGTSGGPNTGELFF.

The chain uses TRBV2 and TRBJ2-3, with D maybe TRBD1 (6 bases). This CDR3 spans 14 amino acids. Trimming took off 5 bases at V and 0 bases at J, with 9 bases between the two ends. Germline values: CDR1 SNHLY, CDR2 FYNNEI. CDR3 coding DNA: TGTGCCAGCAGTCCCGACAGGAGCACAGATACGCAGTATTTT. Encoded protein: CASSPDRSTDTQYF.

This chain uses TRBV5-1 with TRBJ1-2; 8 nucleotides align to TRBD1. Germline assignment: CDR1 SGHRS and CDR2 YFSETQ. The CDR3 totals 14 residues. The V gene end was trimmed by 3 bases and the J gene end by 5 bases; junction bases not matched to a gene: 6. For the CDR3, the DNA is TGCGCCAGCAGCTCCGGACAGGGCACTTATGGCTACACCTTC. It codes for CASSSGQGTYGYTF.

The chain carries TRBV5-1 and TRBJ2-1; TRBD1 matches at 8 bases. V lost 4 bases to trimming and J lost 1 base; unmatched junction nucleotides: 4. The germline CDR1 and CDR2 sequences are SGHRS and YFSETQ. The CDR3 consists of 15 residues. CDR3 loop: CASSRGQGSYNEQFF. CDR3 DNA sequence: TGCGCCAGCAGCCGAGGACAGGGTTCCTACAATGAGCAGTTCTTC.

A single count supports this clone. The CDR3 loop is CASSPRDRATVRAFF. In nucleotides, the CDR3 is TGCGCCAGCAGCCCCCGGGACAGGGCCACGGTAAGAGCTTTCTTT. The V and J genes are TRBV5-1 and TRBJ1-1; 9 nucleotides match TRBD1. CDR1 is SGHRS, CDR2 YFSETQ, per germline. Trimming removed 4 bases from V and 10 bases from J; junction bases left unmatched: 14. CDR3 size: 15 residues.

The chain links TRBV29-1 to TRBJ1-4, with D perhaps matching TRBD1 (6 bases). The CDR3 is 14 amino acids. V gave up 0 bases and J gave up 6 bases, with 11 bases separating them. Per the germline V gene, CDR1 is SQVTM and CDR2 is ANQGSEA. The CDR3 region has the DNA TGCAGCGTTGAAGAGGGGGCAGGTGATGAAAAACTGTTTTTT. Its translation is CSVEEGAGDEKLFF.